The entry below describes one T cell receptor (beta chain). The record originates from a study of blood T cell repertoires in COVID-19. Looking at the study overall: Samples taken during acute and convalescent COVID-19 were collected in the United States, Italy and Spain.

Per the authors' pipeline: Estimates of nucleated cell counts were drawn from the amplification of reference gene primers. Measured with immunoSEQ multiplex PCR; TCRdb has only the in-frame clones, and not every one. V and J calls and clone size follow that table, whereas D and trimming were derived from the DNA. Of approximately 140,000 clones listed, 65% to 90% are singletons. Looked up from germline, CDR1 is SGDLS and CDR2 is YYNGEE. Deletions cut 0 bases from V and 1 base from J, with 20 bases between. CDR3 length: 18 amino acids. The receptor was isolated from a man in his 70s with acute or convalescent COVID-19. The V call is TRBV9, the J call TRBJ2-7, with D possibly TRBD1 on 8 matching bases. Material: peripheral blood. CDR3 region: CASSVGGGTGRASYEQYF. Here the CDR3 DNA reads TGTGCCAGCAGCGTAGGGGGAGGGACAGGACGCGCATCCTACGAGCAGTACTTC. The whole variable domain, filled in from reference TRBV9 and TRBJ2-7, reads DSGVTQTPKHLITATGQRVTLRCSPRSGDLSVYWYQQSLDQGLQFLIQYYNGEERAKGNILERFSAQQFPDLHSELNLSSLELGDSALYFCASSVGGGTGRASYEQYFGPGTRLTVT.